What follows is one TCR beta chain and its context. Source study methods: Cell counts per sample came from amplifying reference gene primers. This table comes from immunoSEQ multiplex PCR, and its TCRdb copy is limited to in-frame clones, with some not included. V, J and clone size are taken as reported in that table, and D and trimming were inferred from the DNA itself. Of a few hundred thousand clones in the sample, approximately 89% were seen once. Seattle researchers signed up patients amid active infection and tracked them longitudinally. The data originate from a study of blood T cell repertoires in COVID-19. Study in general: Acute and convalescent COVID-19 samples came from the United States, Italy and Spain. PBMCs, B-cell-depleted T cells, or T cells provided the cDNA or gDNA that made up the material.

J gave up 9 bases and V 6 bases, and 5 bases lay outside the gene matches. CDR1 MNHEY and CDR2 SVGAGI come from the germline V gene. The CDR3 runs 12 residues. The chain joins TRBV6-5 to TRBJ1-5; 7 bases match TRBD1. The sequenced sample was peripheral blood. This TCR was recovered from a woman in her fifties or sixties with COVID-19, enrolled during active disease. CDR3 amino acids: CASRQGTGPQHF. CDR3 coding DNA: TGTGCCAGCAGACAGGGGACTGGGCCCCAGCATTTT.